The rows below give T cell receptor beta chains drawn from one sample of a study of T cell responses to AZD1222 COVID-19 vaccine. The repertoire was sequenced with immunoSEQ multiplex PCR; TCRdb's copy has only in-frame clones and lacks some. The sample holds under 150,000 clones; approximately 89% are singletons and the top ten take over 13%. The sample here was peripheral blood, taken on day 0 of AZD1222 vaccination. The receptors originated from an adult in good health. The CDR3 runs from the conserved cysteine through the conserved F or W. The D gene is left open where the match is weak. Size values are once, few and many counts, or a class for expanded clones, and some rows have none.

v_gene	abundance	j_gene	len	d_gene	CDR3nt	CDR3aa
TRBV6-5	-	TRBJ1-1	14	TRBD1	TGTGCCAGCAGTTACTCGGGACAGGGCACTGAAGCTTTCTTT	CASSYSGQGTEAFF
TRBV2	-	TRBJ1-1	12	-	TGTGCCAGCATGGACAGGAACACTGAAGCTTTCTTT	CASMDRNTEAFF
TRBV9	-	TRBJ1-1	14	TRBD1	TGTGCCAGCAGCGCCACGACAGGGCAAATGAAAGCTTTCTTT	CASSATTGQMKAFF
TRBV11-2	-	TRBJ1-1	15	-	TGTGCCAGCAGCCCTCGAAATACAGGCGGCACTGAAGCTTTCTTT	CASSPRNTGGTEAFF
TRBV19	-	TRBJ2-3	15	TRBD2	TGTGCCAGTAGTCAACTAGCGGGGGGTTCTGCTACGCAGTATTTT	CASSQLAGGSATQYF
TRBV7-8	-	TRBJ1-2	11	-	TGTGCCAGCAGCAGTATCACGGGCTACACCTTC	CASSSITGYTF
TRBV19	-	TRBJ1-1	16	-	TGTGCCAGTAGTATAGCCCCGACCCGGAGGGGCACTGAAGCTTTCTTT	CASSIAPTRRGTEAFF
TRBV7-8	-	TRBJ1-5	15	TRBD1	TGTGCCAGCAGCTTGGCACGGACAGGTAATCAGCCCCAGCATTTT	CASSLARTGNQPQHF
TRBV5-1	-	TRBJ1-1	17	-	TGCGCCAGCAGCCCCCAGGGCAGGGTGAGCATGAACACTGAAGCTTTCTTT	CASSPQGRVSMNTEAFF
TRBV30	-	TRBJ2-1	15	-	TGTGCCTGGAGTTACGGGGGGCCGTCCTACAATGAGCAGTTCTTC	CAWSYGGPSYNEQFF
TRBV5-1	-	TRBJ1-1	12	-	TGCGCCAGCAGCTTGGCGACGGGGGAAGCTTTCTTT	CASSLATGEAFF
TRBV7-2	few	TRBJ1-2	14	-	TGTGCCAGCAGCTTAGGAGATCGGGCGTCGGGCTACACCTTC	CASSLGDRASGYTF
TRBV25-1	few	TRBJ2-3	14	-	TGTGCCAGCAGTGTAGGGCGTAGCACAGATACGCAGTATTTT	CASSVGRSTDTQYF
TRBV5-4	-	TRBJ2-3	14	TRBD2	TGTGCCAGCAGCTTGGGACTAGCAACAGATACGCAGTATTTT	CASSLGLATDTQYF
TRBV5-1	-	TRBJ1-1	16	TRBD1	TGCGCCAGCAGCTTCTCGGATGGACAGGCTAACACTGAAGCTTTCTTT	CASSFSDGQANTEAFF
TRBV5-1	-	TRBJ2-1	17	-	TGCGCCAGCAGCCTCCGGACACAGTATACCTCCTACAATGAGCAGTTCTTC	CASSLRTQYTSYNEQFF
TRBV7-8	once	TRBJ1-1	11	-	TGTGCCAGCTGGGGGAACACTGAAGCTTTCTTT	CASWGNTEAFF
TRBV4-3	-	TRBJ1-4	16	-	TGCGCCAGCAGCCAAGATAGAGGGCGGGGGAATGAAAAACTGTTTTTT	CASSQDRGRGNEKLFF
TRBV18	-	TRBJ1-5	13	-	TGTGCCAGCTCAGAGGGAATCAATCAGCCCCAGCATTTT	CASSEGINQPQHF
TRBV24-1	-	TRBJ2-3	15	-	TGTGCCACCAGTGCGTCCGGGGCAGTCACAGATACGCAGTATTTT	CATSASGAVTDTQYF
TRBV7-9	-	TRBJ2-7	13	-	TGTGCCAGCAGCTTAGGGACCTCGGGGGAGCAGTACTTC	CASSLGTSGEQYF
TRBV18	-	TRBJ1-5	14	-	TGTGCCAGCTCACCCCAGGAGTACGATCAGCCCCAGCATTTT	CASSPQEYDQPQHF
TRBV5-6	-	TRBJ1-1	12	-	TGTGCCAGCAGCGGACCGAACACTGAAGCTTTCTTT	CASSGPNTEAFF
TRBV7-6	-	TRBJ2-2	15	-	TGTGCCAGCAGCCCGCAGGGGTCGAACACCGGGGAGCTGTTTTTT	CASSPQGSNTGELFF
TRBV5-1	-	TRBJ1-5	13	-	TGCGCCAGCAGCGTCGGGGCCCATCAGCCCCAGCATTTT	CASSVGAHQPQHF
TRBV7-3	-	TRBJ1-2	14	-	TGTGCCAGCAGCTCACCAAGCCTCTACTATGGCTACACCTTC	CASSSPSLYYGYTF
TRBV7-3	-	TRBJ2-7	15	TRBD1	TGTGCCAGCAGCTTAACGGGACAGGGGGCATACGAGCAGTACTTC	CASSLTGQGAYEQYF
TRBV10-3	-	TRBJ1-5	14	TRBD1	TGTGCCATCAGTGGTGGGACAGCAAATCAGCCCCAGCATTTT	CAISGGTANQPQHF
TRBV6-6	-	TRBJ2-2	14	-	TGTGCCAGCAGTTACAGGGGGGGTGCCGGGGAGCTGTTTTTT	CASSYRGGAGELFF
TRBV5-1	-	TRBJ1-1	16	TRBD1	TGCGCCAGCAGCTTGGCAACAGGGGCCATGAACACTGAAGCTTTCTTT	CASSLATGAMNTEAFF
TRBV12-3/TRBV12-4	-	TRBJ1-3	12	-	TGTGCCAGCAGTTTAGACCGGGCAGCCATATATTTT	CASSLDRAAIYF
TRBV7-9	-	TRBJ1-2	12	-	TGTGCCAGCAGCTTGCTGGGGTCTGGCTACACCTTC	CASSLLGSGYTF
TRBV7-2	-	TRBJ2-7	15	TRBD1	TGTGCCAGCAGCTTAGCCGGGACAGGGGTGTACGAGCAGTACTTC	CASSLAGTGVYEQYF
TRBV23-1	-	TRBJ1-2	19	TRBD1	TGCGCCAGCAGACCCCTCCGGGGGACAGGGGCAATATCCCACTATGGCTACACCTTC	CASRPLRGTGAISHYGYTF
TRBV27	-	TRBJ1-5	16	-	TGTGCCAGCAGTTCTAGGACGGTCGGAACAGATCAGCCCCAGCATTTT	CASSSRTVGTDQPQHF
TRBV9	-	TRBJ1-2	13	-	TGTGCCAGCAGCGGGACAGCTAACTATGGCTACACCTTC	CASSGTANYGYTF
TRBV7-2	-	TRBJ1-1	14	-	TGTGCCAGCAGCCTTGGGGGGGTGAACACTGAAGCTTTCTTT	CASSLGGVNTEAFF
TRBV5-1	few	TRBJ1-6	16	TRBD1	TGCGCCAGCAGCAACTCCGGGACAGGGGGGTCAGGACCCCTCCACTTT	CASSNSGTGGSGPLHF
TRBV14	-	TRBJ2-1	13	-	TGTGCCAGCAGCCCCGGACTAAACAATGAGCAGTTCTTC	CASSPGLNNEQFF
TRBV27	-	TRBJ1-4	17	-	TGTGCCAGCAGTTTATCGATTGGCGGGGGGGAGGATGAAAAACTGTTTTTT	CASSLSIGGGEDEKLFF